This T cell receptor (beta chain) was recorded in a study of Graves' ophthalmopathy and Graves' hyperthyroidism. Stable hyperthyroidism meant no progression to ophthalmopathy within 18 months of follow-up. TCR beta CDR3 amplification used RNA transcripts. RT-PCR with HTBI primers came first, then second-round multiplex PCR. TCRdb passed the multiplex PCR reads through MiXCR, listing each CDR3 protein once. The table shows about 620,000 distinct CDR3 sequences, with 22% occurring only once. The CDR3 runs 14 residues. The V gene lost 5 bases and the J gene lost 8 bases, with 16 bases spanning the gap. This clonotype was recorded at least ten times.

This TCR was sampled from a woman aged 18 to 35 with stable Graves' hyperthyroidism. Some clones in this sample may be carry-over from other donors' samples. The sequencing sample was made of peripheral blood. The V and J genes are TRBV12-3 or TRBV12-4 and TRBJ1-5; the D is unclear. CDR3 in DNA: TGTGCCAGCAGTCCCCCAGGCCCCCAGGAGCCCCAGCATTTT. Its translation is CASSPPGPQEPQHF.